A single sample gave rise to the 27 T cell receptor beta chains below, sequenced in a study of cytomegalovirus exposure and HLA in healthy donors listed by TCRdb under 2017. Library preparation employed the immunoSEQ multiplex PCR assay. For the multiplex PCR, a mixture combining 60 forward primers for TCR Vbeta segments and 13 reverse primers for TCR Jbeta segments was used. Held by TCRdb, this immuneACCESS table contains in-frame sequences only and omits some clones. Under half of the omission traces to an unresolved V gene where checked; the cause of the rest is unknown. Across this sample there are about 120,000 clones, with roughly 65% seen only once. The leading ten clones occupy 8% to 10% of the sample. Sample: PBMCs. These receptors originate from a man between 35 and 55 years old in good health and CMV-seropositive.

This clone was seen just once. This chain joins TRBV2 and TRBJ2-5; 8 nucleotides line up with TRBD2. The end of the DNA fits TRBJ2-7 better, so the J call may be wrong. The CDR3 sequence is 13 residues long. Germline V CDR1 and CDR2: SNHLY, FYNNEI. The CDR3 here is CAIGLAPSYEQYF. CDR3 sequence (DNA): TGTGCCATCGGACTAGCTCCTTCCTACGAGCAGTACTTC.

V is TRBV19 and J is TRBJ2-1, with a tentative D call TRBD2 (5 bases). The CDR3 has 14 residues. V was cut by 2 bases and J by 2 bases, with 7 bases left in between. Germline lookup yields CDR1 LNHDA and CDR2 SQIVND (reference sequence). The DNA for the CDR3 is TGTGCCAGTAGTATAATCGGGACCTACAATGAGCAGTTCTTC. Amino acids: CASSIIGTYNEQFF.

The chain's CDR3 is CASSLRQESEAFF. DNA for the CDR3: TGCGCCAGCAGCTTGCGACAGGAATCTGAAGCTTTCTTT. The J gene is TRBJ1-1, the V gene TRBV5-1; D might be TRBD1 (6 bases). The V gene's germline CDR1 is SGHRS and CDR2 YFSETQ. The CDR3 has 13 residues. V lost 1 base, J lost 6 bases, and 10 bases lay in between.

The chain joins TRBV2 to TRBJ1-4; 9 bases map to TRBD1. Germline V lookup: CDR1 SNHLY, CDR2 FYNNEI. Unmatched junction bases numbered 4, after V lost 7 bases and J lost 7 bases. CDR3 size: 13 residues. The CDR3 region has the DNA TGTGCCAGCACTCTGGACAGGGGTGAAAAACTGTTTTTT. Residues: CASTLDRGEKLFF.

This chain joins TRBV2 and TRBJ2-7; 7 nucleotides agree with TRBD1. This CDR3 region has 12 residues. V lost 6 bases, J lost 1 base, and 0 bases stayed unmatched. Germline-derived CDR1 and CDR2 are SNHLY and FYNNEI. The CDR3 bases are TGTGCCAGCAGGGGACAGTCCTACGAGCAGTACTTC. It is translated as CASRGQSYEQYF. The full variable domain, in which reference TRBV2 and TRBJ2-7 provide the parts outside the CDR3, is EPEVTQTPSHQVTQMGQEVILRCVPISNHLYFYWYRQILGQKVEFLVSFYNNEISEKSEIFDDQFSVERPDGSNFTLKIRSTKLEDSAMYFCASRGQSYEQYFGPGTRLTVT.

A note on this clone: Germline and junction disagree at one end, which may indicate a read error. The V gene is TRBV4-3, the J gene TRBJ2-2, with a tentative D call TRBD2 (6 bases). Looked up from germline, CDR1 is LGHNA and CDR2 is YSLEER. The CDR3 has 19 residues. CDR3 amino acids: CASSQEVGGLLTNIGELFF. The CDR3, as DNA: TGCGCCAGCAGCCAAGAAGTGGGAGGCCTTCTCACGAACATCGGGGAGCTGTTTTTT.

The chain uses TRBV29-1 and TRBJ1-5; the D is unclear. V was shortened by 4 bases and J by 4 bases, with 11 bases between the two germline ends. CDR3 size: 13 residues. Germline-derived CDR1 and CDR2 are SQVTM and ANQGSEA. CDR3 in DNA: TGCAGCGTTGGGGCGTCGGTTAATCAGCCCCAGCATTTT. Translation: CSVGASVNQPQHF.

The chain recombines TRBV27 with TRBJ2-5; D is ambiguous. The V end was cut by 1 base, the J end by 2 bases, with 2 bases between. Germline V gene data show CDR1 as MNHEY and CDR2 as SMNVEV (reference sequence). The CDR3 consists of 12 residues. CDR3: CASSLLQETQYF. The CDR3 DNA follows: TGTGCCAGCAGTTTATTACAAGAGACCCAGTACTTC.

CDR3 protein: CASSLLSRGHSYEQYF. The CDR3 bases are TGTGCCAGCAGCCTCCTGAGTAGGGGGCACTCCTACGAGCAGTACTTC. The chain links TRBV7-8 to TRBJ2-5, with 7 bases aligning to TRBD1. The end of the DNA is better explained by TRBJ2-7, so the J call may be wrong. Germline-derived CDR1 and CDR2 are SGHVS and FQNEAQ. The CDR3 is 16 amino acids.

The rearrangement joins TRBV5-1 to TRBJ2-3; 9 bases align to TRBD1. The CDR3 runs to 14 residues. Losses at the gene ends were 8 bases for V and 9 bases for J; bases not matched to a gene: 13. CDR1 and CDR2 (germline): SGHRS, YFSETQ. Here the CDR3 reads CASRTGANQGTQYF. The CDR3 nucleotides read TGCGCCAGTAGGACAGGGGCTAATCAAGGGACGCAGTATTTT.

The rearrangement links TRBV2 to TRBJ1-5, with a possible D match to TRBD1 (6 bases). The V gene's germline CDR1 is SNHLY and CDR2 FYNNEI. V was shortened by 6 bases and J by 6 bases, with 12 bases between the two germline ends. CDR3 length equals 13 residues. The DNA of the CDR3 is TGTGCCAGCAGCTCAGGGGCAGGTCAGCCCCAGCATTTT. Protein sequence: CASSSGAGQPQHF. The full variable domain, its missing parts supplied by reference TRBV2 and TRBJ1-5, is EPEVTQTPSHQVTQMGQEVILRCVPISNHLYFYWYRQILGQKVEFLVSFYNNEISEKSEIFDDQFSVERPDGSNFTLKIRSTKLEDSAMYFCASSSGAGQPQHFGDGTRLSIL.

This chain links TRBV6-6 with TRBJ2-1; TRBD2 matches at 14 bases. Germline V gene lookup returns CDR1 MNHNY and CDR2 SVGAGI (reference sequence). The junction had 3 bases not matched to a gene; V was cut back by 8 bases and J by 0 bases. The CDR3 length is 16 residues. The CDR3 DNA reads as TGTGCCAGCGGACTAGCGGGAGGATTCTCCTACAATGAGCAGTTCTTC. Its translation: CASGLAGGFSYNEQFF.

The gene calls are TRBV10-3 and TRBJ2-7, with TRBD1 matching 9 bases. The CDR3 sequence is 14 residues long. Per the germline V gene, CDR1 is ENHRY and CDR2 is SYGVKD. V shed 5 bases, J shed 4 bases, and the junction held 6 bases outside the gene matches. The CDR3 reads CAISQQGADYEQYF. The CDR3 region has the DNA TGTGCCATCAGTCAACAGGGGGCGGATTACGAGCAGTACTTC.

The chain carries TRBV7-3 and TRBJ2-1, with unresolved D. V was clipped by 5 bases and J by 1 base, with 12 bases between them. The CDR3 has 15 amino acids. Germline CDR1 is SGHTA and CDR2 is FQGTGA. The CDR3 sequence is CASSPDRGSYNEQFF. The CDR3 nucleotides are TGTGCCAGCAGCCCCGACCGCGGTTCCTACAATGAGCAGTTCTTC.

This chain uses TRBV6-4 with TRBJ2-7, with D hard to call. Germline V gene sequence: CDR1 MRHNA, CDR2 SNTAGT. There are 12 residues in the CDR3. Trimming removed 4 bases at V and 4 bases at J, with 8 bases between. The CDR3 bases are TGTGCCAGCAGTGCGCTCTATTACGAGCAGTACTTC. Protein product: CASSALYYEQYF.

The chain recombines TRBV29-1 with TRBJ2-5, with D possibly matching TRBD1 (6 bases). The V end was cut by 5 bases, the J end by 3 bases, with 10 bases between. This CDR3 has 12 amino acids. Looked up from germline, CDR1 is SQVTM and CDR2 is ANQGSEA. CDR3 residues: CSVYRVEETQYF. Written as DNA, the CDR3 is TGCAGCGTTTACAGGGTAGAAGAGACCCAGTACTTC.

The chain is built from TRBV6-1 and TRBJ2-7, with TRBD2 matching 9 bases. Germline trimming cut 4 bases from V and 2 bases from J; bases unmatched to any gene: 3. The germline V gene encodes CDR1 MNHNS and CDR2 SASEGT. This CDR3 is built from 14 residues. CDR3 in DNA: TGTGCCAGCAGTGTTGCGGGAGGGGCCTACGAGCAGTACTTC. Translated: CASSVAGGAYEQYF.

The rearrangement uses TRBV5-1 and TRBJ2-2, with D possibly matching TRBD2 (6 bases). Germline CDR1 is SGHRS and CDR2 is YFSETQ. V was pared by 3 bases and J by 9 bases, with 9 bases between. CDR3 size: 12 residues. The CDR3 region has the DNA TGCGCCAGCAGCTCGGGACTCAGGGAGCTGTTTTTT. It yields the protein CASSSGLRELFF.

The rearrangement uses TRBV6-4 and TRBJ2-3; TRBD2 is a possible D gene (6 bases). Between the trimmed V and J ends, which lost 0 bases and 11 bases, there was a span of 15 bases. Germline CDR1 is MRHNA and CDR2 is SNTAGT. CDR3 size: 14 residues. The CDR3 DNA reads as TGTGCCAGCAGTGACTCAGAGGAGGGCTGGGTGCAGTATTTT. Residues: CASSDSEEGWVQYF.

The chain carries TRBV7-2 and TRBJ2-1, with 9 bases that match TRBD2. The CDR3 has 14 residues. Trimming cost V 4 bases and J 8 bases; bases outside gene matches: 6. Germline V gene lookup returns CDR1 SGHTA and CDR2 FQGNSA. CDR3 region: CASSWREGIYEQFF. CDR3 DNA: TGTGCCAGCAGCTGGCGGGAGGGGATCTATGAGCAGTTCTTC.

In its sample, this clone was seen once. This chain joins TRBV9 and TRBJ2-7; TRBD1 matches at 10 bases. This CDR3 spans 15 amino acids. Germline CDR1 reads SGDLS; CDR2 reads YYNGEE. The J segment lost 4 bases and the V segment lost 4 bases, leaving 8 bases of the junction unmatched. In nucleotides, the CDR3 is TGTGCCAGCAGCCCTTCGGGACAGGGGACATACGAGCAGTACTTC. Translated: CASSPSGQGTYEQYF.

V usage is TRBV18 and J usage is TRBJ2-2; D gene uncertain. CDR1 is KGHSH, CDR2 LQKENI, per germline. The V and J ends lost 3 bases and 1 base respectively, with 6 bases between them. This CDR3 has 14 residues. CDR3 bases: TGTGCCAGCTCACCGGGCGAGAACACCGGGGAGCTGTTTTTT. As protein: CASSPGENTGELFF.

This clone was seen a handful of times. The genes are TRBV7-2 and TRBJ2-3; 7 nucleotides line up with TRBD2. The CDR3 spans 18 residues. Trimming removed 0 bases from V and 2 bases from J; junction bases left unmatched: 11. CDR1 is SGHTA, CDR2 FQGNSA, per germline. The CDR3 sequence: CASSLALMGGSVTDTQYF. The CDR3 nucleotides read TGTGCCAGCAGCTTAGCCCTAATGGGCGGGAGTGTCACAGATACGCAGTATTTT.

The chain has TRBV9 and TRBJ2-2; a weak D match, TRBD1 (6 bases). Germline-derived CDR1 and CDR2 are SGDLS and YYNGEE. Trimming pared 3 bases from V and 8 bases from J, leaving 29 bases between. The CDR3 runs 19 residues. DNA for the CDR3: TGTGCCAGCAGCGCAGGGGTGGGGAGATTCGACTTGTCCGCTGGGGAGCTGTTTTTT. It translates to CASSAGVGRFDLSAGELFF.

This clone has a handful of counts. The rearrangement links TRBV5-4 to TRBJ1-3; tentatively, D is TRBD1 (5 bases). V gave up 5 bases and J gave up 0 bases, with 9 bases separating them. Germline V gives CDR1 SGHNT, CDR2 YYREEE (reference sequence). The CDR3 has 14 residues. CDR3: CASSPDNSGNTIYF. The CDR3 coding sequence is TGTGCCAGCAGTCCGGACAACTCTGGAAACACCATATATTTT.

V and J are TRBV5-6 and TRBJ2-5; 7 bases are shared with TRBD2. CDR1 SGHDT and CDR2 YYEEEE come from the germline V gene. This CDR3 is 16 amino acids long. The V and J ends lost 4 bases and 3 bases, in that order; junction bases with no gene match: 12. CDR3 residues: CASSGAPAGLKETQYF. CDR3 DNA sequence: TGTGCCAGCAGCGGGGCCCCAGCGGGACTAAAAGAGACCCAGTACTTC.

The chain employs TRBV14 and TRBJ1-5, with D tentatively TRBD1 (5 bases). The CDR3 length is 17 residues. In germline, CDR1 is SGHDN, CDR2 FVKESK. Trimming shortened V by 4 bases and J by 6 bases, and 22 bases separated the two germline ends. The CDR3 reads CASSRSLGEAGGQPQHF. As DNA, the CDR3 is TGTGCCAGCAGCCGCTCCCTTGGGGAGGCCGGGGGTCAGCCCCAGCATTTT.